The next 30 T cell receptor beta chains were all read from a single sample in a study of blood T cell repertoires in COVID-19. Method: immunoSEQ multiplex PCR; TCRdb's copy keeps in-frame clones and lacks some. The repertoire holds about 92,000 clones, with 80% as singletons. Sequencing was done on a sample of peripheral blood. The receptor source for this set is a woman between 70 and 85 years old with acute or convalescent COVID-19.

The chain links TRBV7-2 to TRBJ2-7, with a weak D call TRBD2 (6 bases). The CDR3 runs 12 residues. From germline, CDR1 is SGHTA and CDR2 FQGNSA. V lost 6 bases and J 3 bases, leaving 9 bases between the germline ends. This CDR3 reads CASSEGLYEQYF. As DNA, the CDR3 is TGTGCCAGCAGTGAGGGACTCTACGAGCAGTACTTC. Filled out from reference TRBV7-2 and TRBJ2-7, the complete variable domain reads GAGVSQSPSNKVTEKGKDVELRCDPISGHTALYWYRQSLGQGLEFLIYFQGNSAPDKSGLPSDRFSAERTGGSVSTLTIQRTQQEDSAVYLCASSEGLYEQYFGPGTRLTVT.

The V gene is TRBV6-4, the J gene TRBJ1-1, with TRBD1 matching over 10 bases. Germline lookup yields CDR1 MRHNA and CDR2 SNTAGT. The CDR3 totals 15 residues. With V trimmed by 4 bases and J by 6 bases, 8 bases remained unmatched. CDR3 coding DNA: TGTGCCAGCAGTGCCGATCCGGGACAGGGGTCTGAAGCTTTCTTT. Translating gives CASSADPGQGSEAFF.

The rearrangement uses TRBV2 and TRBJ2-7; 7 bases agree with TRBD1. The CDR3 is 13 residues long. V shed 6 bases and J 2 bases; nucleotides not matched to a gene: 4. CDR1 is SNHLY and CDR2 is FYNNEI in the germline V gene. CDR3 loop: CASRGTVTYEQYF. DNA for the CDR3: TGTGCCAGCAGAGGGACAGTAACCTACGAGCAGTACTTC.

Only one count was recorded for this clone. The V and J genes are TRBV5-1 and TRBJ2-1, with D perhaps TRBD2 (6 bases). Per the germline V gene, CDR1 is SGHRS and CDR2 is YFSETQ. The CDR3 totals 15 residues. Trimming pared 0 bases from V and 4 bases from J, leaving 11 bases between. CDR3: CASSLDGGRYNEQFF. The CDR3 DNA reads TGCGCCAGCAGCTTGGACGGGGGAAGATACAATGAGCAGTTCTTC.

This chain connects TRBV6-5 to TRBJ1-6, with 9 positions matching TRBD1. CDR3 length: 15 residues. Unmatched junction bases numbered 7, after V lost 6 bases and J lost 7 bases. Per germline, CDR1 MNHEY and CDR2 SVGAGI. The CDR3 DNA reads as TGTGCCAGCAGGGGGGGGACAGGGTCCAATTCACCCCTCCACTTT. This translates into CASRGGTGSNSPLHF.

The rearrangement joins TRBV6-1 to TRBJ1-2, with D perhaps TRBD1 (6 bases). Per the germline V gene, CDR1 is MNHNS and CDR2 is SASEGT. The CDR3 spans 14 residues. Trimming stripped 3 bases from V and 5 bases from J, with 13 bases between. The CDR3 spells CASSEGARRYGYTF. Here the CDR3 DNA reads TGTGCCAGCAGTGAGGGGGCAAGAAGGTATGGCTACACCTTC.

The rearrangement joins TRBV2 to TRBJ1-2; 7 positions agree with TRBD1. The CDR3 extends over 13 amino acids. Germline assignment: CDR1 SNHLY and CDR2 FYNNEI. V trimming: 8 bases; J trimming: 5 bases; junction bases outside the gene matches: 8. CDR3 nucleotide sequence: TGTGCCAGCCCAGGGTCAGGGGGATATGGCTACACCTTC. Its protein is CASPGSGGYGYTF.

The genes are TRBV19 and TRBJ1-1; D remains ambiguous. Germline lookup yields CDR1 LNHDA and CDR2 SQIVND (reference sequence). V lost 5 bases, J lost 6 bases, and 16 bases lay in between. The CDR3 spans 14 residues. The CDR3 DNA follows: TGTGCCAGTAGTTCTAACAGCGGGAGGGCTGAAGCTTTCTTT. As protein: CASSSNSGRAEAFF.

About this clone itself: The sample carries other DNA sequences with the same CDR3. CDR3 DNA: TGCGCCAGCAGCTTGGGTCGGTCCTCTGGAAACACCATATATTTT. It specifies CASSLGRSSGNTIYF. The chain uses TRBV5-1 and TRBJ1-3; no definite D call. CDR1 and CDR2 from the germline V gene are SGHRS and YFSETQ. The CDR3 has 15 residues. V shed 0 bases and J shed 0 bases, with 7 bases lying between them.

J is TRBJ1-3 and V is TRBV4-3, with 9 bases lining up with TRBD1. With 4 bases clipped from V and 2 bases from J, the junction kept 9 bases outside the gene matches. The CDR3 has 17 amino acids. Germline values: CDR1 LGHNA, CDR2 YSLEER. The CDR3 protein is CASSPSRGQGTGNTIYF. The CDR3 DNA reads as TGCGCCAGCAGCCCTTCAAGGGGACAGGGTACTGGAAACACCATATATTTT.

The chain links TRBV6-6 to TRBJ1-2; perhaps TRBD1 as D (5 bases). The V and J ends lost 6 bases and 0 bases respectively, with 11 bases between them. The CDR3 length is 14 residues. Germline V CDR1 and CDR2: MNHNY, SVGAGI (reference sequence). The CDR3 region has the DNA TGTGCCAGCAGGACCGGAGGGGCTAACTATGGCTACACCTTC. It translates to CASRTGGANYGYTF.

The sample holds a few counts of this clone. The chain joins TRBV5-4 to TRBJ1-5, with 8 nucleotides matching TRBD1. Germline V CDR1 and CDR2: SGHNT, YYREEE (reference sequence). V was pared by 4 bases and J by 4 bases, with 4 bases of the junction left unmatched. The CDR3 length is 14 residues. The DNA of the CDR3 is TGTGCCAGCAGCGTACAGGGGGTGAATCAGCCCCAGCATTTT. Residues: CASSVQGVNQPQHF.

This clone has only one observation. The rearrangement links TRBV7-2 to TRBJ2-1; 9 positions match TRBD2. This CDR3 is built from 15 residues. CDR1 and CDR2 from the germline V gene are SGHTA and FQGNSA. The V gene end was trimmed by 5 bases and the J gene end by 4 bases; junction bases not matched to a gene: 6. CDR3 nucleotide sequence: TGTGCCAGCAGCGTCGCGGGGGGGGATTACAATGAGCAGTTCTTC. It is translated as CASSVAGGDYNEQFF. Filled out from reference TRBV7-2 and TRBJ2-1, the complete variable domain reads GAGVSQSPSNKVTEKGKDVELRCDPISGHTALYWYRQSLGQGLEFLIYFQGNSAPDKSGLPSDRFSAERTGGSVSTLTIQRTQQEDSAVYLCASSVAGGDYNEQFFGPGTRLTVL.

CDR3 bases: TGTGCCAGCAGCTCGCGGACAGGGGGCCCCGTCTTGGGCACTGAAGCTTTCTTT. It is translated as CASSSRTGGPVLGTEAFF. The chain has TRBV7-2 and TRBJ1-1, with TRBD1 identical over 11 bases. V gave up 4 bases and J gave up 4 bases; unmatched junction bases: 14. The germline V gene encodes CDR1 SGHTA and CDR2 FQGNSA. The CDR3 is 18 amino acids. The full variable domain, completed using reference TRBV7-2 and TRBJ1-1, is GAGVSQSPSNKVTEKGKDVELRCDPISGHTALYWYRQSLGQGLEFLIYFQGNSAPDKSGLPSDRFSAERTGGSVSTLTIQRTQQEDSAVYLCASSSRTGGPVLGTEAFFGQGTRLTVV.

This sequence joins TRBV5-1 and TRBJ2-1; 9 bases map to TRBD1. Germline trimming cut 3 bases from V and 8 bases from J; bases unmatched to any gene: 9. Germline V CDR1 and CDR2: SGHRS, YFSETQ. The CDR3 spans 15 residues. DNA of the CDR3: TGCGCCAGCAGCTCGTCCGGGGGACAGGGCTATGAGCAGTTCTTC. Translation: CASSSSGGQGYEQFF.

The chain has TRBV4-2 and TRBJ1-2; D gene uncertain. Per germline, CDR1 LGHNA and CDR2 YNFKEQ. The CDR3 sequence is 12 residues long. V lost 0 bases to trimming and J lost 7 bases, with 6 bases between them. This CDR3 is CASSQDSGGYTF. The CDR3, as DNA: TGTGCCAGCAGCCAAGATTCAGGTGGCTACACCTTC.

The chain employs TRBV19 and TRBJ2-4; D unresolved. Looked up from germline, CDR1 is LNHDA and CDR2 is SQIVND (reference sequence). V was clipped by 6 bases and J by 1 base, with 16 bases between them. CDR3 length: 16 residues. DNA of the CDR3: TGTGCCAGTAGCCCGACTCCAGCCCTGGCCAAAAACATTCAGTACTTC. It translates to CASSPTPALAKNIQYF.

The rearrangement uses TRBV7-2 and TRBJ2-1; TRBD2 aligns across 11 bases. The CDR3 covers 15 residues. V was pared by 0 bases and J by 9 bases, with 4 bases of the junction left unmatched. Germline V lookup: CDR1 SGHTA, CDR2 FQGNSA. CDR3 amino acids: CASSLALAGETEQFF. The CDR3 coding sequence is TGTGCCAGCAGCTTAGCACTAGCGGGGGAAACTGAGCAGTTCTTC.

The V gene is TRBV5-1, the J gene TRBJ1-1, with D maybe TRBD1 (5 bases). Trimming shortened V by 0 bases and J by 9 bases, and 12 bases separated the two germline ends. Germline CDR1 is SGHRS and CDR2 is YFSETQ. This CDR3 region has 13 residues. Here the CDR3 reads CASSLVAGGKAFF. The CDR3 DNA follows: TGCGCCAGCAGCTTGGTGGCCGGGGGAAAAGCTTTCTTT.

This clone was seen once. The genes are TRBV9 and TRBJ1-3; the D gene is possibly TRBD1 (5 bases). The CDR3 sequence is 15 residues long. Germline assignment: CDR1 SGDLS and CDR2 YYNGEE. Trimming removed 1 base from V and 1 base from J, with 9 bases in between. Here the CDR3 DNA reads TGTGCCAGCAGCGTAATGTCAGGGTCTGGAAACACCATATATTTT. Its protein product is CASSVMSGSGNTIYF.

The V call is TRBV3-1 (or the pseudogene TRBV3-2), the J call TRBJ2-7, with 10 bases matching TRBD1. The CDR3 runs to 14 residues. Unmatched junction bases numbered 3, after V lost 1 base and J lost 6 bases. Per the germline V gene, CDR1 is LGHDT and CDR2 is YNNKEL (reference sequence). CDR3 amino acids: CASSQGDRGSEQYF. CDR3 in DNA: TGTGCCAGCAGCCAAGGGGACAGGGGTAGCGAGCAGTACTTC.

This chain connects TRBV9 to TRBJ1-6; TRBD1 matches at 7 bases. Trimming took 0 bases from V and 3 from J; bases not matched to a gene: 6. The CDR3 runs to 17 residues. In germline, CDR1 is SGDLS, CDR2 YYNGEE. CDR3 nucleotide sequence: TGTGCCAGCAGCGTAGATGCCGCAGGGGGCTATAATTCACCCCTCCACTTT. Amino acids: CASSVDAAGGYNSPLHF.

The J gene is TRBJ2-1, the V gene TRBV5-1; tentative D call: TRBD1 (6 bases). Trimming shortened V by 0 bases and J by 9 bases, and 16 bases separated the two germline ends. CDR3 size: 15 residues. Looked up from germline, CDR1 is SGHRS and CDR2 is YFSETQ. CDR3 in amino acids: CASSLVAAGGGEQFF. The CDR3 DNA sequence: TGCGCCAGCAGCTTGGTGGCTGCTGGGGGCGGTGAGCAGTTCTTC.

The chain couples TRBV9 to TRBJ1-4; a weak D match, TRBD1 (5 bases). CDR1 is SGDLS, CDR2 YYNGEE, per germline. CDR3 length: 15 residues. Trimming took off 4 bases at V and 6 bases at J, with 16 bases between the two ends. The CDR3 nucleotides are TGTGCCAGCAGCCCCTCAGGGTTTTTCGATGAAAAACTGTTTTTT. Translated: CASSPSGFFDEKLFF.

J is TRBJ1-2 and V is TRBV6-5; possible D gene TRBD1, 5 bases. The CDR3 spans 14 residues. In germline, CDR1 is MNHEY, CDR2 SVGAGI. Deletions cut 1 base from V and 6 bases from J, with 12 bases between. This CDR3 reads CASSYWGNKDGYTF. The CDR3 nucleotides read TGTGCCAGCAGTTACTGGGGCAATAAGGATGGCTACACCTTC.

This rearrangement joins TRBV10-3 to TRBJ1-2, with D perhaps matching TRBD1 (5 bases). In germline, CDR1 is ENHRY, CDR2 SYGVKD. The CDR3 totals 12 residues. V was shortened by 3 bases and J by 3 bases, with 5 bases between the two germline ends. The chain's CDR3 is CAISDRDYGYTF. CDR3 nucleotide sequence: TGTGCCATCAGTGACAGGGACTATGGCTACACCTTC.

In this sample, this clone turned up a few times. The V gene is TRBV7-6, the J gene TRBJ1-5; D is possibly TRBD1 (5 bases). The germline V gene encodes CDR1 SGHVS and CDR2 FNYEAQ. This CDR3 region has 15 residues. Trimming stripped 3 bases from V and 2 bases from J, with 11 bases between. Here the CDR3 DNA reads TGTGCCAGCAGCTTGACTCAGGGTGGCAATCAGCCCCAGCATTTT. Its protein is CASSLTQGGNQPQHF.

The rearrangement uses TRBV3-1 (or the pseudogene TRBV3-2) and TRBJ2-7, with D possibly matching TRBD2 (7 bases). The length of the CDR3 is 14 residues. CDR1 and CDR2 from the germline V gene are LGHDT and YNNKEL (reference sequence). Trimming shortened V by 1 base and J by 3 bases, and 10 bases separated the two germline ends. The CDR3 reads CASSQGGGGYEQYF. The CDR3 DNA follows: TGTGCCAGCAGCCAAGGGGGAGGGGGCTACGAGCAGTACTTC.

A remark on this clone: A read error may be the cause here, since a much bigger clone is one base away. The V call is TRBV6-2 or TRBV6-3, the J call TRBJ1-1; the D gene is possibly TRBD1 (6 bases). Germline V lookup: CDR1 MNHEY, CDR2 SVGEGT. The CDR3 extends over 14 amino acids. CDR3 in amino acids: CAGSYFFRGTEAFF. For the CDR3, the DNA is TGTGCCGGCAGTTACTTCTTCAGGGGCACTGAAGCTTTCTTT.

Comments on this clone: Germline is not matched at one junction end, which may reflect a read error. V is TRBV2 and J is TRBJ1-5, with TRBD1 identical over 7 bases. Per germline, CDR1 SNHLY and CDR2 FYNNEI. This CDR3 is built from 12 residues. CDR3 nucleotide sequence: TGCGCCAGCAGTGAAGGGGGCAGGCCCCAGCATTTT. Its translation: CASSEGGRPQHF.